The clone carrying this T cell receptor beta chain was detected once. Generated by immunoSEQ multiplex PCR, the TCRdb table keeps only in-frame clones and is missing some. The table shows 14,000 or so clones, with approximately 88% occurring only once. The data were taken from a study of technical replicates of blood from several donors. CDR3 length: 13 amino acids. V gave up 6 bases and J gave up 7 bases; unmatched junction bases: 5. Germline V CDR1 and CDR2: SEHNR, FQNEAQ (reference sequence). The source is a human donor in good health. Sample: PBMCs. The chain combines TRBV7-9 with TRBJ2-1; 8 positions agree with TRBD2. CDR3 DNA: TGTGCCAGCAGTCCCCTAGCGGGTAATGAGCAGTTCTTC. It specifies CASSPLAGNEQFF.